These T cell receptor beta chains were read from a single sample in a study of vaccination effects on CD4 cells after COVID-19. Clones were read by immunoSEQ multiplex PCR, and TCRdb kept only the in-frame ones, dropping some. This table has around 32,000 clones, 55% to 75% appearing once. These receptors have no known antigen. The source material was CD4+ T cells from PBMCs cultured with HCoV-229E spike peptides, sampled after COVID-19 vaccination. These receptors were collected from a human donor who received a COVID-19 vaccine. CDR3s include the opening cysteine and the closing phenylalanine or tryptophan. D genes are given only for firm matches. Size tells how often a clone was seen (once, few, many) or the class of an expanded clone, and some rows leave it out.

TRBV6-2/TRBV6-3	NA	NA	TRBJ2-3	TGTGCCAGCAGCCGACGGAGCGGGAGCACAGATACGCAGTATTTT	CASSRRSGSTDTQYF
TRBV19	NA	few	TRBJ2-1	TGTGCCAGTAGTCGGGACCCGAGCTCCTACAATGAGCAGTTCTTC	CASSRDPSSYNEQFF
TRBV9	TRBD2	few	TRBJ2-1	TGTGCCAGCAGCACCCGACTAGCGGAAAATATCAATGAGCAGTTCTTC	CASSTRLAENINEQFF
TRBV4-1	NA	NA	TRBJ2-3	TGCGCCAGCAGTCAATCTCCGAGGGGCCTTTTGAATACGCAGTATTTT	CASSQSPRGLLNTQYF
TRBV27	NA	few	TRBJ1-3	TGTGCCAGCAGTCCGTCGTACGTAAGGGCCTCTGGAAACACCATATATTTT	CASSPSYVRASGNTIYF
TRBV25-1	NA	NA	TRBJ2-7	TGTGCCAGCAGTGGAGGTACCACGACAGGGAGGTACGAGCAGTACTTC	CASSGGTTTGRYEQYF
TRBV24-1	NA	NA	TRBJ1-2	TGTGCCATCGGACAGTCAAATAACTATGGCTACACCTTC	CAIGQSNNYGYTF
TRBV10-1	NA	NA	TRBJ1-1	TGCGCCAGCAGCGAGGGGACCTGGAAAGTGAACACTGAAGCTTTCTTT	CASSEGTWKVNTEAFF
TRBV7-9	NA	few	TRBJ1-6	TGTGCCCCCCCGCCAGGGGCTAAACATAATTCACCCCTCCACTTT	CAPPPGAKHNSPLHF
TRBV14	NA	NA	TRBJ1-1	TGTGCCAGCAGCCAAATAGGGCGAGAAGCTTTCTTT	CASSQIGREAFF
TRBV9	TRBD1	NA	TRBJ1-1	TGTGCCAGCAGCGTACAGGGGGCTCTGAACACTGAAGCTTTCTTT	CASSVQGALNTEAFF
TRBV5-1	TRBD1	NA	TRBJ1-1	TGCGCCAGCAGCATACAGGGGGGAGGCACTGAAGCTTTCTTT	CASSIQGGGTEAFF
TRBV7-9	NA	once	TRBJ1-6	TGTGCCAGCAGCTTATCTCCAGGAGAATCACCCCTCCACTTT	CASSLSPGESPLHF
TRBV7-2	TRBD2	NA	TRBJ2-1	TGTGCCAGCAGCCTAGGACTAGCGGGAGGCCTGTACAATGAGCAGTTCTTC	CASSLGLAGGLYNEQFF
TRBV4-1	NA	NA	TRBJ2-1	TGCGCCAGCAGCCAGGATCAGGGGGGCCCCGCCTCCTACAATGAGCAGTTCTTC	CASSQDQGGPASYNEQFF
TRBV30	NA	few	TRBJ1-5	TGTGCCGGTCAGGAAGAGGGTCAGCCCCAGCATTTT	CAGQEEGQPQHF
TRBV18	NA	few	TRBJ1-1	TGTGCCAGCTCACCGGAACAGATGAACACTGAAGCTTTCTTT	CASSPEQMNTEAFF
TRBV7-8	NA	NA	TRBJ1-1	TGTGCCAGCAGCTCCGAACGGGGAAGGAACACTGAAGCTTTCTTT	CASSSERGRNTEAFF
TRBV9	NA	NA	TRBJ2-1	TGTGCCAGCAGCGTAGACTTGGTCAGCTACAATGAGCAGTTCTTC	CASSVDLVSYNEQFF
TRBV19	NA	few	TRBJ1-1	TGTGCCAGTAGTGGACAGCCGAACACTGAAGCTTTCTTT	CASSGQPNTEAFF
TRBV3-1/TRBV3-2	TRBD2	NA	TRBJ2-3	TGTGCCAGCAGCCAAGCACTAGCGGGGGCCACAGATACGCAGTATTTT	CASSQALAGATDTQYF
TRBV7-8	NA	NA	TRBJ2-7	TGTGCCAGCAGCTTAGTTGGTAACCCCTACGAGCAGTACTTC	CASSLVGNPYEQYF
TRBV5-4	TRBD1	few	TRBJ1-2	TGTGCCAGCAGCCATGACAGGGGGCAAATCTATGGCTACACCTTC	CASSHDRGQIYGYTF
TRBV25-1	TRBD1	NA	TRBJ2-7	TGTGCCAGCAGTGCGACGCCGGGACAGGGGCCCCCTTCCTACGAGCAGTACTTC	CASSATPGQGPPSYEQYF
TRBV18	TRBD1	few	TRBJ2-3	TGTGCCAGCTCGCAATTAGGCGGGACAGGGGGCCCAGATACGCAGTATTTT	CASSQLGGTGGPDTQYF
TRBV6-5	NA	NA	TRBJ1-2	TGTGCCAGCAGTTACGAAGCCACAGGAAACTATGGCTACACCTTC	CASSYEATGNYGYTF
TRBV5-1	NA	few	TRBJ2-5	TGCGCCAGCAGCTTGACAGTGGGACAAGAGACCCAGTACTTC	CASSLTVGQETQYF
TRBV19	NA	NA	TRBJ2-6	TGTGCCAGTAGTATAGATGGTATTAGGGGGTCTGGGGCCAACGTCCTGACTTTC	CASSIDGIRGSGANVLTF
TRBV28	TRBD1	NA	TRBJ1-6	TGTGCCAGCAGTTTACTCCAGGGGGCGAGTAATTCACCCCTCCACTTT	CASSLLQGASNSPLHF
TRBV3-1/TRBV3-2	NA	NA	TRBJ2-1	TGTGCCAGCAGCCAACAGGGTATAGGATACAATGAGCAGTTCTTC	CASSQQGIGYNEQFF
TRBV5-1	NA	NA	TRBJ2-1	TGCGCCAGCAGCCCGGCTCGGACCCATGAGCAGTTCTTC	CASSPARTHEQFF
TRBV10-1	TRBD2	few	TRBJ2-1	TGCGCCAGCAGTGAGTTAGCCGGGACTAGCGGGGGTTACAATGAGCAGTTCTTC	CASSELAGTSGGYNEQFF
TRBV5-8	TRBD1	once	TRBJ2-5	TGTGCCAGCAGCTTAGGGACAGGGGGTTATCAAGAGACCCAGTACTTC	CASSLGTGGYQETQYF
TRBV5-1	NA	NA	TRBJ1-2	TGCGCCAGCAGCTACGAGGACGGAAACTATGGCTACACCTTC	CASSYEDGNYGYTF